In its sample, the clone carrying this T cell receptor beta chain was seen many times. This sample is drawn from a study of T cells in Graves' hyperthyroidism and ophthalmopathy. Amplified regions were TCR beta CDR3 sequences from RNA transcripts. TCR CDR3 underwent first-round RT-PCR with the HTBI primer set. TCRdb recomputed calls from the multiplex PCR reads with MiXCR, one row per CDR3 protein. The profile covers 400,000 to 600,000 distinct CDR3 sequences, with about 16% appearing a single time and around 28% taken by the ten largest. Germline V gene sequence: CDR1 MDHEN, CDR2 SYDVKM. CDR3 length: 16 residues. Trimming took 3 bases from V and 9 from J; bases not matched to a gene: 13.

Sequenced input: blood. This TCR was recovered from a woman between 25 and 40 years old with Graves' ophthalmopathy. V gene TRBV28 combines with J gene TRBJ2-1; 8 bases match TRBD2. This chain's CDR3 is CASSFGAGVWRVEQFF. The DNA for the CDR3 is TGTGCCAGCAGTTTCGGAGCGGGAGTTTGGCGGGTTGAGCAGTTCTTC.